The sequence of this T cell receptor (beta chain) was determined in a study of T cell responses to AZD1222 COVID-19 vaccine. Profiling relied on immunoSEQ multiplex PCR, and the TCRdb table lists in-frame clones only, not all of them. The table records 100,000 to 120,000 clones, roughly 87% of them present only once. The CDR3 sequence is 16 residues long. Trimming cost V 4 bases and J 6 bases; bases outside gene matches: 5. Germline V gives CDR1 LGHNT, CDR2 FRNRAP. Findings and caveats of the study: White British donors predominated, females outnumbered males, and clonal diversity was possibly underestimated.

On this clone: As yet, its antigen is unknown.

The source is an adult in good health. The V gene is TRBV12-5, the J gene TRBJ2-1, with 14 bases fitting TRBD2. The material sequenced was peripheral blood, taken on day 0 of AZD1222 vaccination. CDR3 DNA: TGTGCTAGTGGTTCAGGGACTAGCGGGGGCCCCAATGAGCAGTTCTTC. Protein sequence: CASGSGTSGGPNEQFF.